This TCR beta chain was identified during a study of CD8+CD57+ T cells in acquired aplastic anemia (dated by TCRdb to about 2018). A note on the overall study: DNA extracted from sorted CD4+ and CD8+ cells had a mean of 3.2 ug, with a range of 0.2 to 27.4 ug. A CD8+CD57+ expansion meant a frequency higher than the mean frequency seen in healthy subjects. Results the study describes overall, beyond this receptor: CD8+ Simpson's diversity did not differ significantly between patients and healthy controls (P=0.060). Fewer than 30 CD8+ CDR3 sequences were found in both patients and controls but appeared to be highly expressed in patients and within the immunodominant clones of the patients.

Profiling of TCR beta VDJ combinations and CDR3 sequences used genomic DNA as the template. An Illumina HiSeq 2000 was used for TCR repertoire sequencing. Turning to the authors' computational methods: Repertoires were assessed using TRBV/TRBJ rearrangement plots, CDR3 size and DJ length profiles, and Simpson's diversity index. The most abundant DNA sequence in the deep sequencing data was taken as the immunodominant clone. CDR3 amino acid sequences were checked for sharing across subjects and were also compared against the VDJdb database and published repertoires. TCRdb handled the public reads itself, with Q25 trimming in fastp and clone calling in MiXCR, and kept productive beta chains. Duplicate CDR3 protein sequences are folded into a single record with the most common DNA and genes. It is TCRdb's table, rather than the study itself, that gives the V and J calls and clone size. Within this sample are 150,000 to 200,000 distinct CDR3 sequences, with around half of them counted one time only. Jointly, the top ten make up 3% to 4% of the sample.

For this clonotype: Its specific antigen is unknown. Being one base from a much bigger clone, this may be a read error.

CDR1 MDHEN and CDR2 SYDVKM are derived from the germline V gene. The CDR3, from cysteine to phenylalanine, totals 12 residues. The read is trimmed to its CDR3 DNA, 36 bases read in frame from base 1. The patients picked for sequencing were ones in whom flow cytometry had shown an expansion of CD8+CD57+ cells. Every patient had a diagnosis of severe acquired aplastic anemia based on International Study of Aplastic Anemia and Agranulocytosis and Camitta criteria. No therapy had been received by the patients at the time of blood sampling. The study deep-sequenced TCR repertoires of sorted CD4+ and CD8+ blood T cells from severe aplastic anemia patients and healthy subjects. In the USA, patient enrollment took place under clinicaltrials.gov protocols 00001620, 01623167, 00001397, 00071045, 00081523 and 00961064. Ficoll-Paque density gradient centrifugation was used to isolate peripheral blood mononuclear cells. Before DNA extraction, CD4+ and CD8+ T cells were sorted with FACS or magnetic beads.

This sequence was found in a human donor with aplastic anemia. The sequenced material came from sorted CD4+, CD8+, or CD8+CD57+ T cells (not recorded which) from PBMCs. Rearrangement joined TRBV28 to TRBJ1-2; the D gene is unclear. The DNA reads TGTGCCAGCAGTCCCAGAATGGAAGGCTACGCCTTC. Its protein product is CASSPRMEGYAF.